The 3 T cell receptor beta chains given below trace back to one sample, sequenced in a study of CD8 T cells in ankylosing spondylitis. TCRdb re-analysed the 5' RACE reads in MiXCR, keeping a single row per CDR3 protein. Of around 150,000 distinct CDR3 sequences in the sample, roughly 6.6% were seen once. The material sequenced was blood, either unsorted or a sorted T cell fraction (not recorded which). These receptors were collected from a female donor with ankylosing spondylitis or in good health (not recorded which).

The V and J genes are TRBV7-3 and TRBJ2-2; D gene uncertain. Trimming stripped 2 bases from V and 0 bases from J, with 13 bases between. This CDR3 has 17 residues. Germline CDR1 reads SGHTA; CDR2 reads FQGTGA. The CDR3 coding sequence is TGTGCCAGCAGCTTAGATCGTTGGGCTGCGAACACCGGGGAGCTGTTTTTT. Translated, it gives CASSLDRWAANTGELFF.

This clonotype was picked up many times. V gene TRBV29-1 combines with J gene TRBJ2-3; TRBD2 matches 10 bases. This CDR3 comprises 14 residues. V lost 6 bases and J lost 7; bases outside the gene matches: 10. CDR1 is SQVTM, CDR2 ANQGSEA, per germline. CDR3 in DNA: TGCAGCGTCAAAGCGGGGGGGGTAACAAATACGCAGTATTTT. This sequence encodes CSVKAGGVTNTQYF.

This clonotype was counted many times. The chain links TRBV12-3 or TRBV12-4 to TRBJ2-2; D might be TRBD2 (6 bases). The V gene lost 4 bases and the J gene lost 1 base, with 7 bases spanning the gap. CDR3 size: 14 residues. The chain's CDR3 is CASSSGVNTGELFF. The DNA of the CDR3 is TGTGCCAGCAGTTCGGGGGTGAACACCGGGGAGCTGTTTTTT.